This T cell receptor (beta chain) is from a study of blood T cells in healthy people across ages. A second PCR of about 6 to 11 cycles used a sample-barcoded 5' primer and a J-beta primer mix. Unique molecular identifiers of 12 random nucleotides labeled each cDNA. TCRdb passed the 5' RACE reads through MiXCR, listing each CDR3 protein once. The data show hundreds of thousands of distinct CDR3 sequences, approximately 26% seen once. This clonotype has only a few counts. CDR3 size: 13 residues. V lost 3 bases and J 7 bases, leaving 8 bases between the germline ends. Germline V lookup: CDR1 SGHRS, CDR2 YFSETQ. This sample was shared with a second study, whose subject was T cells of mothers and their children. That publication notes: Material was donated by three healthy Caucasian mothers and their six children. Per mother, over 9.5 million TCR beta CDR3 reads were obtained; per child, about 3 million.

The TCR was taken from a boy aged 2-9 years in good health. The sample was blood. The V gene is TRBV5-1, the J gene TRBJ1-6, with unresolved D. The CDR3 is CASSSDWNSPLHF. CDR3 sequence (DNA): TGCGCCAGCAGCTCGGACTGGAATTCACCCCTCCACTTT.